This T cell receptor beta chain was retrieved from a study of cytomegalovirus exposure and HLA in healthy donors. Overall study: In a previous analysis, more than 90 million unique TCR beta sequences were found from approximately 180 million T cells. Study-wide points: Trimming of TCR beta V- and J-genes showed a link, identified in a later analysis, to a missense DCLRE1C variant.

The primer mix had 60 Vbeta and 13 Jbeta primers. Using immunoSEQ multiplex PCR, the repertoire was profiled, and TCRdb retains in-frame clones only, with some absent. The table has tens of thousands of clones, about 82% seen once; the top ten hold less than 3%. Healthy donors of bone marrow made up the group. Germline CDR1 is MDHEN and CDR2 is SYDVKM. CDR3 length: 12 residues. To note about this clone: What it binds is not known.

This clonotype originated in a woman in her thirties in good health and CMV-seronegative. This chain joins TRBV28 and TRBJ2-5, with D maybe TRBD1 (5 bases). The J call is doubtful: the DNA matches TRBJ2-7 better. Sequences were obtained from PBMCs. The CDR3 loop is CATQGNNYEQYF. In nucleotides, the CDR3 is TGTGCCACGCAGGGTAACAACTACGAGCAGTACTTC.